The T cell receptor beta chain under discussion was sequenced for a study of T cell responses to AZD1222 COVID-19 vaccine. Study-wide results and limits: Only after the peak T cell response were repertoires sampled. The study found vaccine-associated CD4 TCRs spanning spike, dominant at 160-218 and 743-854. Targets within unmutated variant regions were reportedly found for nearly half of spike-specific TCRs. Most donors were white British, females outnumbered males, and clonal diversity was possibly underestimated.

Clones were read by immunoSEQ multiplex PCR, and TCRdb kept only the in-frame ones, dropping some. The profile covers fewer than 150,000 clones, with over 90% appearing a single time and 0.85% to 0.95% taken by the ten largest. About this clone itself: Its antigen is as yet unknown.

The CDR3 runs 15 residues. Trimming pared 3 bases from V and 6 bases from J, leaving 18 bases between. Germline V gives CDR1 LGHDT, CDR2 YNNKEL (reference sequence). The rearrangement uses TRBV3-1 (or the pseudogene TRBV3-2) and TRBJ2-7, with D tentatively TRBD1 or TRBD2 (5 bases each). The TCR sequence derives from an adult in good health. This sample comprised peripheral blood, obtained on day 0 of AZD1222 vaccination. The DNA of the CDR3 is TGTGCCAGCAGCCAGTCCCCGGGGCCCCTCACCGAGCAGTACTTC. It encodes CASSQSPGPLTEQYF.